This T cell receptor beta chain is drawn from a study of beta chain features in type 1 diabetes. Study-wide results and caveats: The naive, central memory and Treg TCRB repertoires showed an apparent similarity that was greater among patients than among healthy donors.

With respect to this clone: The antigen remains unidentified.

Averaging around 110 mL, one heparinised blood draw was given by each donor. TCRB transcripts that were expressed got sequenced, as all of the isolated RNA had been reverse transcribed. Around 3.9 million reads on average were seen across naive, central memory and regulatory T cell samples. Sequencing used immunoSEQ multiplex PCR; TCRdb keeps in-frame clones, though not all of them. The sample yields 200,000 to 300,000 clones, 11% to 15% seen once. Trimming pared 6 bases from V and 4 bases from J, leaving 9 bases between. CDR3 size: 12 residues. Per germline, CDR1 SNHLY and CDR2 FYNNEI. The sequencing sample was made of naive CD4+ T cells from blood. The clonotype comes from a middle-aged woman in good health. V and J are TRBV2 and TRBJ1-2; D is unclear. The CDR3 sequence: CASRRVSYGYTF. Written as DNA, the CDR3 is TGTGCCAGCAGGAGGGTTAGCTATGGCTACACCTTC. The full variable domain, rest sourced from reference TRBV2 and TRBJ1-2, is EPEVTQTPSHQVTQMGQEVILRCVPISNHLYFYWYRQILGQKVEFLVSFYNNEISEKSEIFDDQFSVERPDGSNFTLKIRSTKLEDSAMYFCASRRVSYGYTFGSGTRLTVV.